The present T cell receptor (beta chain) was sequenced within a study of T cells expressing NK-cell markers. On the study more broadly: Sequencing covered eight donors, seven HCMV-seropositive and one seronegative. Findings and caveats of the study: The share of CD8+ T cells held by dominant NKG2C+ clonotypes was about 1.0-7.5% in roughly 6 donors. In several donors, dominant clonotypes made up roughly 28.3-65% of CD3+CD56-NKG2C+ cells.

As regards this clonotype: The antigen is not known.

Germline V lookup: CDR1 MNHNS, CDR2 SASEGT. The CDR3 contains 18 residues. Scientists made TCR beta cDNA using 5'RACE template switching with UMIs. TCRdb re-analyzed the 5' RACE reads; it lists each CDR3 protein once, without DNA. The sample table includes 500,000 or so distinct CDR3 sequences. This TCR derives from a man younger than 30 in good health. The chain has TRBV6-1 and TRBJ2-1; the D call from TCRdb, TRBD2, cannot be confirmed without DNA. The sample consisted of blood T cells: a sorted CD56 or NKG2C T cell subset, CD4+ or CD8+ T cells, or bulk PBMC T cells (not recorded which). This CDR3 reads CASTHPGLAGKAYNEQFF.